This T cell receptor beta chain was profiled in a study of blood T cell repertoires in COVID-19. Whole-study context: Samples representing acute and convalescent COVID-19 were sourced from the United States, Italy and Spain.

Residents of 24 US areas, aged roughly 18 to 89 years, made up the participants. Participant reports of clinical history set cohort assignment. Authors' data handling: Amplification of reference gene primers was used by the study to estimate nucleated cell counts. TCRdb's table, derived via immunoSEQ multiplex PCR, lists solely in-frame clones and lacks some. V, J and clone size are taken as reported in that table, and D and trimming were inferred from the DNA itself. The data contain approximately 170,000 clones, about 85% of them singletons. This CDR3 contains 14 residues. The ends were cut back, 0 bases at V and 0 bases at J, with 5 bases in the middle. CDR1 is MNHNS and CDR2 is SASEGT in the germline V gene.

The TCR originated in a woman between 45 and 65 years old who had recovered from COVID-19. The sample was PBMCs or T cells enriched from blood (not recorded which). The chain is built from TRBV6-1 and TRBJ1-2, with D unclear. The CDR3 loop is CASSEASANYGYTF. Here the CDR3 DNA reads TGTGCCAGCAGTGAAGCCAGCGCTAACTATGGCTACACCTTC.